This T cell receptor (beta chain) was sequenced in a study of a mutant IDH1 vaccine in newly diagnosed glioma. Study summary: Patients were pretreated with radiotherapy, temozolomide, or both, mostly both.

This CDR3 is 12 amino acids long. Looked up from germline, CDR1 is SEHNR and CDR2 is FQNEAQ (reference sequence). This table comes from immunoSEQ multiplex PCR, and its TCRdb copy is limited to in-frame clones, with some not included. The table includes around 50,000 clones, about 87% detected once. Regarding time point: week 5, during vaccination. Each dose of the vaccine consisted of 300 ug of mutant IDH1 20-mer peptide, with topical imiquimod. Remarks on this clone: Its antigen remains unknown. One end of the junction varies from germline; a read error may be responsible.

The source of this sequence is a woman in her thirties or forties with glioma. The rearrangement uses TRBV7-9 and TRBJ2-1; D is undetermined. The material was PBMCs, obtained from a glioma patient whose treatment included an IDH1 peptide vaccine. The CDR3 here is CASSLGSPKVVF. The CDR3 bases are TGTGCCAGCAGCTTAGGTTCTCCGAAGGTGGTCTTC.